The 32 T cell receptor beta chains listed next were all sequenced from one sample in a study of cytomegalovirus exposure and HLA in healthy donors. Both 60 Vbeta primers and 13 Jbeta primers went into the PCR. Libraries were prepared by immunoSEQ multiplex PCR; TCRdb keeps only in-frame clonotypes and omits some of them. The table has about 160,000 clones, approximately 77% seen once. Sequencing was carried out using PBMCs. The origin of the receptors is a man aged 30 to 45 in good health and CMV-seropositive.

In its sample, this clone was seen a few times. The chain carries TRBV5-1 and TRBJ2-3, with 8 bases that match TRBD2. This CDR3 contains 13 residues. Trimming cost V 4 bases and J 8 bases; bases outside gene matches: 6. The V gene's germline CDR1 is SGHRS and CDR2 YFSETQ. Written as DNA, the CDR3 is TGCGCCAGCAGCGTTAGCGGGGAAGGTACGCAGTATTTT. Amino acid sequence: CASSVSGEGTQYF.

A few counts support this clone. The chain couples TRBV2 to TRBJ2-7; a possible D gene is TRBD2 (6 bases). The CDR3 covers 13 residues. Germline-derived CDR1 and CDR2 are SNHLY and FYNNEI. Trimming shortened V by 4 bases and J by 6 bases, and 13 bases separated the two germline ends. CDR3 loop: CASSVGGFGEQYF. CDR3 DNA sequence: TGTGCCAGCAGTGTTGGAGGGTTCGGCGAGCAGTACTTC.

V is TRBV7-6 and J is TRBJ2-3; no clear D gene. The CDR3 spans 16 residues. Germline V gene sequence: CDR1 SGHVS, CDR2 FNYEAQ. The germline V and J ends were trimmed by 5 bases and 2 bases, with 17 bases remaining between them. The CDR3 bases are TGTGCCAGCAGCGCCTTGGAGAGTGTGTACACAGATACGCAGTATTTT. Its protein is CASSALESVYTDTQYF.

This clone showed up just a few times. The chain carries TRBV29-1 and TRBJ1-2; 8 bases line up with TRBD1. This CDR3 comprises 13 residues. After removal of 3 bases from V and 2 bases from J, the junction contained 2 bases not matched to a gene. Germline V gene data show CDR1 as SQVTM and CDR2 as ANQGSEA. CDR3 protein: CSVDRDRNYGYTF. For the CDR3, the DNA is TGCAGCGTTGACCGGGACAGGAACTATGGCTACACCTTC.

CDR3 nucleotides: TGTGCCAGCAAACTGGGAGGGGTTGAATCACCCCTCCACTTT. Its translation: CASKLGGVESPLHF. The chain combines TRBV28 with TRBJ1-6; possibly TRBD1 for D (5 bases). Germline V gene data show CDR1 as MDHEN and CDR2 as SYDVKM. The CDR3 sequence is 14 residues long. With 7 bases removed from V and 10 bases from J, the gap between germline ends came to 17 bases.

The rearrangement links TRBV7-3 to TRBJ2-3; 7 bases line up with TRBD1. The CDR3 is 16 amino acids. Germline V gene sequence: CDR1 SGHTA, CDR2 FQGTGA. The V and J ends lost 4 bases and 4 bases, in that order; junction bases with no gene match: 11. The CDR3 DNA follows: TGTGCCAGCAGCTCGAACCCGGGACAGTTGTCAGATACGCAGTATTTT. This gives the protein CASSSNPGQLSDTQYF.

The count of this clone is one. The chain couples TRBV11-2 to TRBJ2-7, with 7 bases aligning to TRBD1. Germline CDR1 is SGHAT and CDR2 is FQNNGV. Germline trimming cut 3 bases from V and 3 bases from J; bases unmatched to any gene: 2. CDR3 length: 13 residues. CDR3: CASSFGTVYEQYF. CDR3 nucleotide sequence: TGTGCCAGCAGCTTCGGGACAGTCTACGAGCAGTACTTC.

CDR3 residues: CASSQEEAARSYEQYF. The CDR3 coding sequence is TGTGCCAGCAGCCAAGAAGAAGCAGCTAGGTCCTACGAGCAGTACTTC. This chain connects TRBV4-2 to TRBJ2-7; no reliable D call. The CDR3 spans 16 residues. Between the trimmed V and J ends, which lost 0 bases and 1 base, there was a span of 13 bases. Germline CDR1 and CDR2: LGHNA and YNFKEQ.

The CDR3 loop reads CASSLQGSNTEAFF. Here the CDR3 DNA reads TGTGCCAGCAGTCTACAGGGCTCGAACACTGAAGCTTTCTTT. The chain joins TRBV6-5 to TRBJ1-1; D is possibly TRBD1 (6 bases). The V end lost 5 bases, the J end lost 1 base, and 11 bases lay between the germline ends. The CDR3 is made up of 14 amino acids. Germline V gene lookup returns CDR1 MNHEY and CDR2 SVGAGI.

This clone appeared once. The gene calls are TRBV29-1 and TRBJ1-1; possibly TRBD1 for D (5 bases). The V and J ends lost 4 bases and 2 bases respectively, with 8 bases between them. CDR1 is SQVTM, CDR2 ANQGSEA, per germline. The CDR3 is 12 residues long. The CDR3 protein is CSVVGGNTEAFF. CDR3 bases: TGCAGCGTTGTGGGGGGAAACACTGAAGCTTTCTTT.

The V call is TRBV28, the J call TRBJ2-1, with D perhaps TRBD2 (5 bases). Trimming stripped 3 bases from V and 8 bases from J, with 11 bases between. Looked up from germline, CDR1 is MDHEN and CDR2 is SYDVKM. This CDR3 has 13 amino acids. CDR3 bases: TGTGCCAGCAGTTTTTCGGGATTGGATGAGCAGTTCTTC. Its translation: CASSFSGLDEQFF.

The rearrangement uses TRBV14 and TRBJ1-5; tentatively, D is TRBD1 (5 bases). Germline V gives CDR1 SGHDN, CDR2 FVKESK. The ends were cut back, 3 bases at V and 7 bases at J, with 10 bases in the middle. The CDR3 consists of 13 residues. The CDR3 protein is CASSQGGFQPQHF. CDR3 DNA sequence: TGTGCCAGCAGCCAGGGGGGGTTCCAGCCCCAGCATTTT.

This chain connects TRBV29-1 to TRBJ2-1; TRBD2 aligns across 7 bases. Germline values: CDR1 SQVTM, CDR2 ANQGSEA. This CDR3 is 14 amino acids long. Germline trimming cut 7 bases from V and 8 bases from J; bases unmatched to any gene: 14. CDR3 loop: CSGQEGLAVYEQFF. CDR3 nucleotides: TGCAGCGGACAAGAGGGCCTAGCGGTATATGAGCAGTTCTTC.

This clone has just a few counts. This chain links TRBV25-1 with TRBJ1-2; TRBD1 is a possible D gene (5 bases). Trimming pared 4 bases from V and 8 bases from J, leaving 29 bases between. Germline V gives CDR1 MGHDK, CDR2 SYGVNS. The CDR3 spans 18 residues. CDR3 bases: TGTGCCAGCAGTGGGGGGGGAGAAAAGAGGTGGAGGGATGGAGGCTACACCTTC. Encoded protein: CASSGGGEKRWRDGGYTF.

The rearrangement links TRBV10-3 to TRBJ1-3, with no clear D. The germline CDR1 and CDR2 sequences are ENHRY and SYGVKD. This CDR3 is built from 12 residues. The V end lost 10 bases, the J end lost 0 bases, and 7 bases lay between the germline ends. DNA for the CDR3: TGTGCCACCGCCAGCTCTGGAAACACCATATATTTT. This encodes CATASSGNTIYF.

The chain joins TRBV6-5 to TRBJ2-1; no definite D call. V lost 0 bases and J 5 bases, leaving 5 bases between the germline ends. Germline V gene sequence: CDR1 MNHEY, CDR2 SVGAGI. The CDR3 contains 13 residues. CDR3 protein: CASSYSQNNEQFF. As DNA, the CDR3 is TGTGCCAGCAGTTACTCACAGAACAATGAGCAGTTCTTC.

The V call is TRBV4-1, the J call TRBJ1-4; no definite D call. Per the germline V gene, CDR1 is MGHRA and CDR2 is YSYEKL. The CDR3 covers 13 residues. V was trimmed by 4 bases and J by 5 bases, leaving 8 bases between them. CDR3 loop: CASSPVGNEKLFF. The CDR3 DNA follows: TGCGCCAGCAGCCCGGTCGGGAATGAAAAACTGTTTTTT.

The chain has TRBV5-4 and TRBJ1-2; D remains unclear. Germline-derived CDR1 and CDR2 are SGHNT and YYREEE (reference sequence). There are 14 residues in the CDR3. V was clipped by 3 bases and J by 2 bases, with 11 bases between them. CDR3 amino acids: CASSSQQRNYGYTF. For the CDR3, the DNA is TGTGCCAGCAGCTCACAACAGAGAAACTATGGCTACACCTTC.

Written as DNA, the CDR3 is TGCGCCAGCAGCCAAGCCAGGGGCCAAGAGACCCAGTACTTC. Protein: CASSQARGQETQYF. The V gene is TRBV4-1, the J gene TRBJ2-5; D is possibly TRBD1 (6 bases). V was trimmed by 1 base and J by 1 base, leaving 7 bases between them. Per germline, CDR1 MGHRA and CDR2 YSYEKL. This CDR3 is 14 amino acids long.

The rearrangement joins TRBV28 to TRBJ2-3; 12 bases fit TRBD2. Trimming at V came to 3 bases and at J to 3 bases, leaving 10 bases not matched to a gene. CDR1 is MDHEN, CDR2 SYDVKM, per germline. The CDR3 extends over 18 amino acids. In nucleotides, the CDR3 is TGTGCCAGCAGTTTTGTGGTGAGGCTAGCGGGGGGGACAGATACGCAGTATTTT. This translates into CASSFVVRLAGGTDTQYF.

The chain links TRBV7-9 to TRBJ1-1, with a possible D match to TRBD1 (5 bases). The CDR3 totals 14 residues. From germline, CDR1 is SEHNR and CDR2 FQNEAQ (reference sequence). Deletions cut 5 bases from V and 1 base from J, with 11 bases between. CDR3 in amino acids: CASSGGAANTEAFF. In DNA form, the CDR3 reads TGTGCCAGCAGCGGCGGGGCCGCGAACACTGAAGCTTTCTTT.

V usage is TRBV9 and J usage is TRBJ2-2; TRBD1 agrees at 8 bases. Germline V gives CDR1 SGDLS, CDR2 YYNGEE. The CDR3 contains 16 residues. The V gene end was trimmed by 0 bases and the J gene end by 6 bases; junction bases not matched to a gene: 7. CDR3 DNA sequence: TGTGCCAGCAGCGTAGAGCCCAGGGGGCAGGCCGGGGAGCTGTTTTTT. Its translation is CASSVEPRGQAGELFF.

The V and J genes are TRBV4-1 and TRBJ1-2, with a tentative D call TRBD1 (6 bases). The CDR3 totals 14 residues. Germline assignment: CDR1 MGHRA and CDR2 YSYEKL. V was pared by 0 bases and J by 3 bases, with 8 bases between. For the CDR3, the DNA is TGCGCCAGCAGCCAAGACAGGGGCTACTATGGCTACACCTTC. Its protein is CASSQDRGYYGYTF.

This clone occurred once. The chain combines TRBV13 with TRBJ2-7; 8 nucleotides align to TRBD1. The CDR3 extends over 12 amino acids. Germline assignment: CDR1 PRHDT and CDR2 FYEKMQ (reference sequence). V shed 6 bases, J shed 6 bases, and the junction held 4 bases outside the gene matches. CDR3 sequence (DNA): TGTGCCAGCAGGCTCGGACAGGGCGAGCAGTACTTC. Protein: CASRLGQGEQYF.

This clone has a handful of counts. The V and J genes are TRBV11-2 and TRBJ1-3; 8 positions agree with TRBD1. J gave up 6 bases and V 4 bases, and 5 bases lay outside the gene matches. The CDR3 runs 14 residues. Germline V gives CDR1 SGHAT, CDR2 FQNNGV. The CDR3 DNA follows: TGTGCCAGCAGCTCTACGGACAGGGTAAACACCATATATTTT. It specifies CASSSTDRVNTIYF. The whole variable domain, remainder taken from reference TRBV11-2 and TRBJ1-3, is EAGVAQSPRYKIIEKRQSVAFWCNPISGHATLYWYQQILGQGPKLLIQFQNNGVVDDSQLPKDRFSAERLKGVDSTLKIQPAKLEDSAVYLCASSSTDRVNTIYFGEGSWLTVV.

The J gene is TRBJ1-4, the V gene TRBV4-3, with a weak D call TRBD1 (5 bases). There are 15 residues in the CDR3. V was pared by 1 base and J by 7 bases, with 13 bases between. The germline CDR1 and CDR2 sequences are LGHNA and YSLEER. CDR3 in amino acids: CASSQGDSRTEKLFF. The CDR3, as DNA: TGCGCCAGCAGCCAAGGGGACTCCAGAACTGAAAAACTGTTTTTT.

This chain uses TRBV16 with TRBJ1-4; D call uncertain. CDR3 length equals 14 residues. The germline V and J ends were trimmed by 7 bases and 0 bases, with 9 bases remaining between them. CDR1 is KGHSY and CDR2 is FQNENV in the germline V gene. The CDR3 nucleotides are TGTGCCAGCACCCGAGGGCCAACTAATGAAAAACTGTTTTTT. Residues: CASTRGPTNEKLFF.

This clone occurred once. V gene TRBV7-6 combines with J gene TRBJ2-7, with 9 bases that match TRBD2. CDR1 and CDR2 from the germline V gene are SGHVS and FNYEAQ. The CDR3 consists of 15 residues. The V gene end was trimmed by 6 bases and the J gene end by 2 bases; junction bases not matched to a gene: 8. The CDR3, as DNA: TGTGCCAGCAGACCTCTAGCGGGACCGGCCTACGAGCAGTACTTC. Translation: CASRPLAGPAYEQYF.

V is TRBV2 and J is TRBJ1-5; D possibly corresponds to TRBD1 (5 bases). In germline, CDR1 is SNHLY, CDR2 FYNNEI. The ends were cut back, 3 bases at V and 0 bases at J, with 9 bases in the middle. This CDR3 has 15 residues. CDR3 nucleotides: TGTGCCAGCAGTGACCCAGGGAATAGCAATCAGCCCCAGCATTTT. Its translation is CASSDPGNSNQPQHF.

This chain links TRBV10-1 with TRBJ2-3, with 8 nucleotides matching TRBD1. V was clipped by 3 bases and J by 3 bases; unmatched bases: 8. Germline-derived CDR1 and CDR2 are WNHNN and SYGVQD (reference sequence). CDR3 length: 16 amino acids. CDR3 in amino acids: CASSDRDRGRTDTQYF. As DNA, the CDR3 is TGCGCCAGCAGTGACCGTGACAGGGGCCGTACAGATACGCAGTATTTT.

The chain carries TRBV4-3 and TRBJ1-2; D unclear. Between the trimmed V and J ends, which lost 1 base and 2 bases, there was a span of 8 bases. The germline CDR1 and CDR2 sequences are LGHNA and YSLEER. The CDR3 totals 14 residues. The CDR3 sequence: CASSQATGNYGYTF. The DNA of the CDR3 is TGCGCCAGCAGCCAAGCCACGGGGAACTATGGCTACACCTTC.

CDR3 coding DNA: TGCGCCAGCAGCCAAGATTCCCTCTCTGGGGCCAACGTCCTGACTTTC. This sequence encodes CASSQDSLSGANVLTF. The rearrangement links TRBV4-3 to TRBJ2-6; the D is unclear. The germline V gene encodes CDR1 LGHNA and CDR2 YSLEER. Trimming removed 0 bases at V and 0 bases at J, with 6 bases between. The CDR3 runs to 16 residues.